What follows is one T cell receptor (beta chain) and its context. Its antigen is not known. The sample belongs to a study of T-cell reconstitution after alpha-beta-depleted transplantation in children. General study findings and limits: In some patients, recipient T cells and intrathymic progenitors surviving conditioning explained high day-60 diversity.

This CDR3 is 19 amino acids long. The trim removed 1 base at V and 9 bases at J, leaving 20 bases unmatched. CDR1 and CDR2 from the germline V gene are LGHDT and YNNKEL (reference sequence). Construction of the TCRbeta library involved unique molecular identifiers. One entry per CDR3 protein, called by TCRdb with MiXCR from the PCR reads. The sample records some 460,000 distinct CDR3 sequences, about 17% being singletons. The chain employs TRBV3-1 and TRBJ2-4; the match to TRBD1 covers 8 bases. The clonotype was recovered from a boy younger than two who had a stem cell transplant for Wiskott-Aldrich syndrome, so the T cells may come from the graft donor. Material: PBMCs, mostly from graft donor cells, obtained 360 days after TCRalphabeta/CD19-depleted stem cell transplant. The CDR3 sequence is CASSQGIGGTGRLQGIQYF. The CDR3, as DNA: TGTGCCAGCAGCCAAGGTATTGGCGGGACAGGAAGACTCCAGGGCATTCAGTACTTC.